This TCR beta chain was sequenced in a study of cytomegalovirus exposure and HLA in healthy donors. Study-wide findings and caveats: The likely origin of a cluster of highly shared sequence variants was a sequencing artifact. Many donors shared some public TCRs, even though most TCR sequences were rare. Common viral pathogens seemed, in a later analysis, to connect with several of the most significant clusters. Segments of the TCR beta V type were, in most cases, productive about 87% or about 30% of the time in an earlier analysis.

Vbeta (60) and Jbeta (13) primers were used in the PCR. TCRdb keeps only in-frame clones here, not all; method: immunoSEQ multiplex PCR. The sample consists of around 120,000 clones, 60% to 85% of them appearing once. To note about this clone: Its specificity is not known.

This TCR came from a man aged 30 to 39 in good health and CMV-seronegative. Source material: PBMCs.

In DNA, the CDR3 is TGTGCCAGTAGTATAGATGCGGGGAAGGGAGATACGCAGTATTTT. This translates into CASSIDAGKGDTQYF. The rearrangement links TRBV19 to TRBJ2-3; a weak D match, TRBD2 (6 bases). Trimming took off 0 bases at V and 5 bases at J, with 12 bases between the two ends. Germline V gene data show CDR1 as LNHDA and CDR2 as SQIVND (reference sequence). This CDR3 is built from 15 residues.